This T cell receptor beta chain was captured by sequencing in a study of blood T cell repertoires in COVID-19. At the level of the study: The United States, Italy and Spain were the sources of the acute and convalescent COVID-19 samples. The analysed material was cDNA or gDNA that came from T cells, B-cell-depleted T cells, or PBMCs.

Germline V lookup: CDR1 KGHSH, CDR2 LQKENI. The CDR3 is 14 residues long. Trimming took off 5 bases at V and 1 base at J, with 11 bases between the two ends. Authors' analysis steps: It was from reference gene primer amplification that nucleated cell counts were estimated. This table comes from immunoSEQ multiplex PCR, and its TCRdb copy is limited to in-frame clones, with some not included. The D gene and trimming were derived from the DNA, and the V and J assignments and clone size from that table. The sample has under 300,000 clones, about 79% seen once. Material: peripheral blood. This receptor was obtained from a man aged 35 to 55 who had recovered from COVID-19. The rearrangement joins TRBV18 to TRBJ1-1; D gene uncertain. The CDR3 nucleotides read TGTGCCAGCTCAACCTGGGCACAGAACACTGAAGCTTTCTTT. It specifies CASSTWAQNTEAFF.